Sequencing of this T cell receptor (beta chain) was carried out in a study of shared clonotypes between healthy human individuals. Study-wide results and caveats: Rarefaction exposed incomplete sorted-subset sequencing despite large depth.

Remarks on this clone: Its antigen is not identified. Additional DNA sequences in this sample encode the identical CDR3.

Every donor, a Caucasian adult, lived in Nashville, Tennessee. Produced via immunoSEQ multiplex PCR; TCRdb's table is partial and in-frame only. Among around 700,000 clones, 72% were seen once, and the ten largest hold 1.8%. The CDR3 totals 12 residues. V was clipped by 3 bases and J by 5 bases, with 7 bases between them. CDR1 and CDR2 from the germline V gene are MGHRA and YSYEKL. This chain joins TRBV4-1 and TRBJ2-5; D is unclear. Sequencing was done on a sample of memory CD4+ T cells sorted from blood. Subset noted: CD45RA-negative fraction. The clonotype comes from a woman aged 30 to 39 in good health. The CDR3 loop reads CASSQPGETQYF. CDR3 coding DNA: TGCGCCAGCAGCCAGCCCGGGGAGACCCAGTACTTC.